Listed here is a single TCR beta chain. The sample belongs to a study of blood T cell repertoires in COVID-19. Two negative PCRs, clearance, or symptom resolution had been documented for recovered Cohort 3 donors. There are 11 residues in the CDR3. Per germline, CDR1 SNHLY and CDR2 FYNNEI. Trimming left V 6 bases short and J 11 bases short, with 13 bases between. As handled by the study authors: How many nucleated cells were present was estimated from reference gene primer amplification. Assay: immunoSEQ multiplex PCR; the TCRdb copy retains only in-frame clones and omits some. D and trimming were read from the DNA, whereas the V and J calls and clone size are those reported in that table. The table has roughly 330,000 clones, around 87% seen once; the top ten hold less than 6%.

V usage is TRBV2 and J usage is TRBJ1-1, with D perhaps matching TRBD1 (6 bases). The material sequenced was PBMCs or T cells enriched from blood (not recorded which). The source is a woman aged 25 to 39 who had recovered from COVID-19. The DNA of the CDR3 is TGTGCCAGCAGAGAAACAGGGAACGCTTTCTTT. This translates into CASRETGNAFF. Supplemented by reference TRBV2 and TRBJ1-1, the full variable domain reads EPEVTQTPSHQVTQMGQEVILRCVPISNHLYFYWYRQILGQKVEFLVSFYNNEISEKSEIFDDQFSVERPDGSNFTLKIRSTKLEDSAMYFCASRETGNAFFGQGTRLTVV.